The rows below give T cell receptor beta chains drawn from one sample of a study of blood T cell repertoires in COVID-19. TCRdb's table, derived via immunoSEQ multiplex PCR, lists solely in-frame clones and lacks some. This sample carries roughly 71,000 clones, 80% of them seen once, and the ten largest clones take roughly 18%. The sequenced material came from peripheral blood. Every receptor here comes from a man in his 70s who had recovered from COVID-19. The conserved cysteine and the conserved F or W are not part of the CDR3 here. Size is omitted from some rows. Given values are once, few, many or a class for expanded clones.

clone size	J gene	V gene	CDR3 protein
-	TRBJ1-1	TRBV9	ASSREVEGTEAF
-	TRBJ2-4	TRBV7-2	ASSPHMGGDIQY
once	TRBJ2-7	TRBV5-1	ASSLAGQGDEQY
-	TRBJ1-2	TRBV14	ASSQEFAGTGTNYGYT
-	TRBJ2-7	TRBV19	ASSTGAEQY
-	TRBJ2-1	TRBV5-8	ASSLYNEQF
-	TRBJ1-2	TRBV21-1	ASSSNQGGYT
-	TRBJ1-4	TRBV2	ATSRALANEKLF
-	TRBJ2-5	TRBV5-1	ASSSSLAGAYETQY
-	TRBJ2-1	TRBV9	ASSVGSPGEQF
once	TRBJ1-5	TRBV30	AWSRTGGDWQPQH
-	TRBJ2-5	TRBV12-3/TRBV12-4	ASSRVQETQY
-	TRBJ1-1	TRBV6-2/TRBV6-3	ASSYSTVPDRAF
-	TRBJ1-1	TRBV6-6	ASSPSARGTSEAF
-	TRBJ1-1	TRBV9	ASSQQGRDTEAF
-	TRBJ1-1	TRBV11-3	ASSSRTGNTEAF
-	TRBJ1-1	TRBV2	ASSLDREAF
-	TRBJ2-7	TRBV5-4	ASSDRDRRFEQY
-	TRBJ1-1	TRBV6-2/TRBV6-3	ASSTRQGSLMNTEAF
-	TRBJ1-3	TRBV18	ASSPAGPGDSGNTIY
-	TRBJ1-2	TRBV6-5	ASSSLRPGIYGYT
-	TRBJ1-4	TRBV7-6	ASSSSPLRGQGEKLF
-	TRBJ1-5	TRBV30	AWNREGNQPQH
-	TRBJ1-1	TRBV2	ASSDTQRREAF
-	TRBJ2-3	TRBV29-1	SVEGTSDVDTQY
once	TRBJ2-1	TRBV2	ASRSGRSSNEQF
-	TRBJ2-1	TRBV15	ATSRARGRQGSNEQF
once	TRBJ2-5	TRBV7-8	ASSLDGAAGETQY
-	TRBJ1-2	TRBV2	ASSESRLRFYGYT
-	TRBJ2-7	TRBV11-2	ASSLGGAGPAYEQY
-	TRBJ2-1	TRBV4-3	ASSPRVREGLYEQF
once	TRBJ1-2	TRBV29-1	SVGEVGYGYT
-	TRBJ1-2	TRBV14	ASSLGRDRGYGYT
-	TRBJ2-1	TRBV4-1	ASSPLAASYNEQF
-	TRBJ2-3	TRBV3-1/TRBV3-2	ASSQDYWLAGDTQY
-	TRBJ2-1	TRBV18	ASSSAAVVNEQF
few	TRBJ2-7	TRBV11-2	ASSLGGMGTYEQY
-	TRBJ1-5	TRBV7-9	ASSTGFEGKPQH
-	TRBJ2-3	TRBV21-1	ASSTEGRSTDTQY
-	TRBJ1-1	TRBV5-8	ASSLDRWGEAF
-	TRBJ1-4	TRBV4-1	ASSQEDRGNEKLF
-	TRBJ2-1	TRBV7-2	ASSAGLLQHNEQF
-	TRBJ2-3	TRBV7-7	ASSRGASGDTQY
-	TRBJ1-1	TRBV10-3	ATLDRAGTEAF
-	TRBJ2-1	TRBV3-1/TRBV3-2	ASSQPLGAGELNEQF
-	TRBJ1-6	TRBV18	ASSPSGTGVVYNSPLH
-	TRBJ1-4	TRBV30	AWEPGQINEKLF
-	TRBJ2-3	TRBV4-3	ASSQDRGHADTQY
-	TRBJ2-3	TRBV14	ASSQVQGLGDTQY
-	TRBJ2-1	TRBV28	ASIYSGDVYNEQF
-	TRBJ2-7	TRBV7-2	ASSSTFLAGGPYEQY
-	TRBJ1-4	TRBV6-6	ASSPRGNEKLF
-	TRBJ2-7	TRBV7-2	ASSLGSGGLYEQY
-	TRBJ2-1	TRBV7-6	ASSQYGGSSYNEQF